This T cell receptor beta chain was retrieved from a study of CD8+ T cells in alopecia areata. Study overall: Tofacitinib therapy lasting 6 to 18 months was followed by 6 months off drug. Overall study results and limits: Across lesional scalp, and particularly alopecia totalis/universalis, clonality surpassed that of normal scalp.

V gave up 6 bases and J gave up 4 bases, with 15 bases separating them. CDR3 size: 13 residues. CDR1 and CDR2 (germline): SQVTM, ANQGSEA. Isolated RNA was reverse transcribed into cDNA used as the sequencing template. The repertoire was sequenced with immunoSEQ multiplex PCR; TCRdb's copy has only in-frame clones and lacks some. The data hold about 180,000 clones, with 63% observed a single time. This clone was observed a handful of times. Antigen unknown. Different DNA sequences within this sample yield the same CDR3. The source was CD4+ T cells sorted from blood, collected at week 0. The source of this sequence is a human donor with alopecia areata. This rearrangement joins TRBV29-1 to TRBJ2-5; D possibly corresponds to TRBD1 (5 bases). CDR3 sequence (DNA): TGCAGCGTGGCCGACAGAGGATTAGAGACCCAGTACTTC. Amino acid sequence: CSVADRGLETQYF.